A single sample is the source of the 12 T cell receptor beta chains below, sequenced in a study of T-cell memory formation after mild COVID-19. TCRdb processed the 5' RACE reads anew with MiXCR; each CDR3 protein has one entry. The top ten clones hold around a fifth of a sample with around 340,000 distinct CDR3 sequences, approximately 14% of them seen once. The specimen sequenced was PBMCs or a T cell subset sorted from them (not recorded which). These receptors were obtained from a man aged 18-30 years who had mild COVID-19 (a few samples of this study predate the infection). Cell type and time point are not known.

The rearrangement joins TRBV5-1 to TRBJ1-3; D remains ambiguous. Trimming pared 5 bases from V and 0 bases from J, leaving 9 bases between. This CDR3 comprises 14 residues. The V gene's germline CDR1 is SGHRS and CDR2 YFSETQ. The CDR3 reads CASRRDSSGNTIYF. The CDR3 DNA sequence: TGCGCCAGCAGAAGGGATAGCTCTGGAAACACCATATATTTT.

This clonotype occurred many times. This CDR3 reads CASSLRAEETQYF. The CDR3 DNA is TGTGCCAGCAGTTTAAGGGCGGAAGAGACCCAGTACTTC. This chain links TRBV12-3 or TRBV12-4 with TRBJ2-5, with D unresolved. The CDR3 covers 13 residues. Trimming shortened V by 2 bases and J by 3 bases, and 7 bases separated the two germline ends.

V and J are TRBV7-6 and TRBJ1-1, with D maybe TRBD1 (5 bases). V lost 1 base and J 0 bases, leaving 9 bases between the germline ends. CDR3 length: 15 amino acids. Germline CDR1 SGHVS, CDR2 FNYEAQ. CDR3 loop: CASSLEAGVNTEAFF. Here the CDR3 DNA reads TGTGCCAGCAGCTTAGAAGCGGGGGTGAACACTGAAGCTTTCTTT.

The genes are TRBV28 and TRBJ2-5, with D maybe TRBD2 (5 bases). V was cut by 3 bases and J by 7 bases, with 12 bases left in between. From germline, CDR1 is MDHEN and CDR2 SYDVKM. CDR3 size: 13 residues. The CDR3 spells CASSFIGGWTQYF. The CDR3, as DNA: TGTGCCAGCAGTTTTATCGGCGGGTGGACCCAGTACTTC.

The chain employs TRBV30 and TRBJ2-3; tentative D call: TRBD2 (5 bases). Germline V gene data show CDR1 as GTSNPN and CDR2 as SVGIG (reference sequence). V was cut by 0 bases and J by 0 bases, with 7 bases left in between. CDR3 length: 14 residues. For the CDR3, the DNA is TGTGCCTGGAGTGTAGGGAGCAGCACAGATACGCAGTATTTT. It specifies CAWSVGSSTDTQYF.

The J gene is TRBJ1-2, the V gene TRBV7-2, with a tentative D call TRBD1 (6 bases). This CDR3 has 14 amino acids. CDR1 and CDR2 from the germline V gene are SGHTA and FQGNSA. V lost 5 bases and J 2 bases, leaving 12 bases between the germline ends. The CDR3 sequence is CASSRTVGNYGYTF. The CDR3 bases are TGTGCCAGCAGCCGGACAGTGGGGAACTATGGCTACACCTTC. The entire variable domain, with the rest obtained from reference TRBV7-2 and TRBJ1-2, is as follows: GAGVSQSPSNKVTEKGKDVELRCDPISGHTALYWYRQSLGQGLEFLIYFQGNSAPDKSGLPSDRFSAERTGGSVSTLTIQRTQQEDSAVYLCASSRTVGNYGYTFGSGTRLTVV.

In this sample, this clonotype turned up a few times. The chain is built from TRBV20-1 and TRBJ2-2; 8 bases align to TRBD2. CDR1 and CDR2 from the germline V gene are DFQATT and SNEGSKA (reference sequence). V was clipped by 2 bases and J by 7 bases; unmatched bases: 6. This CDR3 is built from 14 residues. As DNA, the CDR3 is TGCAGTGCTAGATCCGCCGGGAGGGGCGGGGAGCTGTTTTTT. Translation: CSARSAGRGGELFF.

This clonotype was found many times. The chain employs TRBV29-1 and TRBJ2-5; D is unresolved. This CDR3 is built from 11 residues. V lost 8 bases, J lost 5 bases, and 12 bases lay in between. Germline V lookup: CDR1 SQVTM, CDR2 ANQGSEA. CDR3 sequence: CSSLSAETQYF. The CDR3 nucleotides read TGCAGCTCGTTGTCGGCGGAGACCCAGTACTTC.

This clonotype has a handful of counts. The chain recombines TRBV5-6 with TRBJ2-7; a possible D gene is TRBD2 (8 bases). The germline gives CDR1 SGHDT, CDR2 YYEEEE. The CDR3 spans 15 residues. V shed 4 bases and J shed 2 bases, with 16 bases lying between them. CDR3 nucleotides: TGTGCCAGCAGCCCCGGGACAGCGGGGGCCTACGAGCAGTACGTC. Its translation is CASSPGTAGAYEQYV.

This clonotype has just a few counts. The rearrangement joins TRBV24-1 to TRBJ2-1, with D perhaps matching TRBD1 or TRBD2 (6 bases each). Trimming pared 9 bases from V and 3 bases from J, leaving 11 bases between. Per the germline V gene, CDR1 is KGHDR and CDR2 is SFDVKD. This CDR3 has 13 amino acids. The CDR3 region has the DNA TGTGCCACCGAGGGGGGCTACTACAATGAGCAGTTCTTC. Translating it yields CATEGGYYNEQFF.

V is TRBV6-1 and J is TRBJ1-2, with D possibly being TRBD1 (5 bases). The CDR3 is made up of 13 amino acids. Germline lookup yields CDR1 MNHNS and CDR2 SASEGT. V was cut by 2 bases and J by 8 bases, with 12 bases left in between. In DNA, the CDR3 is TGTGCCAGCAGTGAAACCGGGGGAGGCGGCTACACCTTC. This sequence encodes CASSETGGGGYTF.

This clonotype was counted only a few times. The gene calls are TRBV5-1 and TRBJ2-1, with D uncertain. V gave up 4 bases and J gave up 4 bases, with 15 bases separating them. The length of the CDR3 is 15 residues. CDR1 is SGHRS, CDR2 YFSETQ, per germline. The chain's CDR3 is CASSVESGLYNEQFF. The CDR3 DNA sequence: TGCGCCAGCAGCGTCGAGTCCGGGCTTTACAATGAGCAGTTCTTC.